This T cell receptor (beta chain) was identified during a study of T-cell reconstitution after alpha-beta-depleted transplantation in children. In its sample, this clonotype was seen a few times. Unique molecular identifiers were incorporated into the prepared TCRbeta library. TCRdb called the PCR reads again in MiXCR, with one record for every CDR3 protein. This sample has 440,000 or so distinct CDR3 sequences; roughly a tenth occur once, and the top ten carry roughly 6%. This TCR came from a human donor who donated a stem cell graft to a child with acute myeloid leukemia. The sample was PBMCs from the stem cell graft donor, taken from the stem cell graft.

In nucleotides, the CDR3 is TGTGCCAGCAGCCTAGTGCCCAGCGGGGTCCAAGAGACCCAGTACTTC. Translation: CASSLVPSGVQETQYF. The chain couples TRBV7-2 to TRBJ2-5; 7 bases line up with TRBD2. The CDR3 contains 16 residues. Unmatched junction bases numbered 10, after V lost 5 bases and J lost 1 base. The V gene's germline CDR1 is SGHTA and CDR2 FQGNSA.